This T cell receptor beta chain was identified in a study of vaccination and CD4 T cells after COVID-19. Whole-study context: At a median approximately 99 days (range 35 to 161) after diagnosis, post-COVID samples were drawn.

Remarks on this clonotype: The antigen is not known.

Treatment meaning: approximately 9-day PBMC culture with coronavirus spike peptide pools or control peptides (ViraFEST assay). Between the trimmed V and J ends, which lost 3 bases and 3 bases, there was a span of 6 bases. The CDR3 totals 14 residues. Germline V gene lookup returns CDR1 MNHNS and CDR2 SASEGT. Cultured CD4+ T-cell DNA underwent Oncomine TCR Beta short-read sequencing. TCRdb re-analysed the PCR reads in MiXCR, keeping a single row per CDR3 protein. This sample yields 11,000 to 15,000 distinct CDR3 sequences, of which 61% are seen a single time; 6.5% to 9% belongs to the top ten. Whole-study results and caveats: SARS-CoV-2-reactive clonotypes showed a nonsignificant median rise from approximately 21 to 40.

The material sequenced was CD4+ T cells from blood, cultured in vitro. V and J are TRBV6-1 and TRBJ1-6; weak D call: TRBD1 (5 bases). The origin of this receptor is a human donor who had recovered from COVID-19. The DNA of the CDR3 is TGTGCCAGCAGTGACAGGGACTATAATTCACCCCTCCACTTT. Translation gives CASSDRDYNSPLHF.